The next 15 T cell receptor beta chains were all read from a single sample in a study of spatial heterogeneity in lung cancer. General observations from the study: Mutation tallies in tumors tracked expanded intratumoral alpha and beta TCR counts.

Their specific antigens are unknown. TCRdb used MiXCR to reprocess the 5' RACE reads, holding one entry per CDR3 protein. The table shows around 6,000 distinct CDR3 sequences, with less than 15% occurring only once. The sample's time point: sample taken at primary tumor resection. Sequencing used lung tumor tissue, obtained at surgery. All receptors come from a male donor with early-stage non-small cell lung cancer.

Note on this clonotype: Being off target in a library aimed at alpha chains, this beta chain has a size of little meaning. J is TRBJ1-2 and V is TRBV9; D might be TRBD1 (5 bases). This CDR3 has 14 amino acids. The V gene's germline CDR1 is SGDLS and CDR2 YYNGEE. Trimming shortened V by 4 bases and J by 8 bases, and 18 bases separated the two germline ends. Here the CDR3 DNA reads TGTGCCAGCAGCCTAGACGGGGCCAGAGGAGGCTACACCTTC. Its translation is CASSLDGARGGYTF.

This clonotype has at least ten counts. This beta chain was picked up by a library intended for alpha chains and is off target, so its count carries little meaning. The rearrangement uses TRBV11-2 and TRBJ2-3; 11 bases agree with TRBD2. V trimming: 3 bases; J trimming: 4 bases; junction bases outside the gene matches: 6. The CDR3 has 16 residues. CDR1 SGHAT and CDR2 FQNNGV come from the germline V gene. As DNA, the CDR3 is TGTGCCAGCAGCTTTGTAGCGGGAGGGAAATCAGATACGCAGTATTTT. Translated, it gives CASSFVAGGKSDTQYF. Full variable domain (remainder filled in from reference TRBV11-2 and TRBJ2-3): EAGVAQSPRYKIIEKRQSVAFWCNPISGHATLYWYQQILGQGPKLLIQFQNNGVVDDSQLPKDRFSAERLKGVDSTLKIQPAKLEDSAVYLCASSFVAGGKSDTQYFGPGTRLTVL.

Many counts were recorded for this clonotype. With the library built for alpha chains, this beta chain is off target and its frequency is not meaningful. This chain uses TRBV30 with TRBJ2-1; D may correspond to TRBD1 or TRBD2 (5 bases each). V lost 3 bases and J 10 bases, leaving 10 bases between the germline ends. The CDR3 consists of 11 residues. Per the germline V gene, CDR1 is GTSNPN and CDR2 is SVGIG (reference sequence). The chain's CDR3 is CAWRGGDEQFF. The CDR3 DNA reads TGTGCCTGGAGAGGTGGGGACGAGCAGTTCTTC. The full variable domain, rest sourced from reference TRBV30 and TRBJ2-1, is SQTIHQWPATLVQPVGSPLSLECTVEGTSNPNLYWYRQAAGRGLQLLFYSVGIGQISSEVPQNLSASRPQDRQFILSSKKLLLSDSGFYLCAWRGGDEQFFGPGTRLTVL.

This clonotype was counted ten times or more. This beta chain turned up in a library designed for alpha chains; as an off-target read, its abundance says little. The gene calls are TRBV2 and TRBJ2-3; 12 bases map to TRBD2. After removal of 6 bases from V and 3 bases from J, the junction contained 4 bases not matched to a gene. From germline, CDR1 is SNHLY and CDR2 FYNNEI. This CDR3 region has 15 residues. CDR3 region: CASSGGLAGTDTQYF. The DNA of the CDR3 is TGTGCCAGCAGCGGAGGACTAGCGGGGACAGATACGCAGTATTTT.

This clonotype was seen repeatedly, ten times or more. A library made for alpha chains picked up this beta chain off target, so its size means little. V usage is TRBV6-1 and J usage is TRBJ1-1; D remains unclear. V was clipped by 6 bases and J by 4 bases, with 12 bases between them. Germline V CDR1 and CDR2: MNHNS, SASEGT. The CDR3 has 13 amino acids. CDR3 sequence reads: CASRWSVITEAFF. The CDR3 nucleotides are TGTGCCAGCAGATGGTCTGTGATCACTGAAGCTTTCTTT.

With respect to this clonotype: This beta chain represents an off-target read in a library built for alpha chains; its size is of limited meaning. The chain recombines TRBV28 with TRBJ2-3, with D possibly being TRBD2 (6 bases). Trimming took 10 bases from V and 1 from J, leaving 12 bases between them. CDR1 and CDR2 from the germline V gene are MDHEN and SYDVKM. This CDR3 is 13 amino acids long. CDR3 sequence: CATTGAGTDTQYF. CDR3 nucleotide sequence: TGTGCCACCACGGGAGCGGGCACAGATACGCAGTATTTT.

This clonotype was seen a few times. This beta chain is a stray read from a library made for alpha chains; its abundance is not meaningful. V and J are TRBV5-6 and TRBJ2-5, with no clear D. The CDR3 has 15 amino acids. Trimming stripped 4 bases from V and 2 bases from J, with 15 bases between. Germline V gene sequence: CDR1 SGHDT, CDR2 YYEEEE. The CDR3 DNA is TGTGCCAGCAGCCCCCCGGACGGACGACAAGAGACCCAGTACTTC. It is translated as CASSPPDGRQETQYF.

Notes on this clonotype: This beta chain lies outside the target of a library built for alpha chains; its clone size means little. This chain joins TRBV2 and TRBJ1-1; D unclear. The CDR3 runs 13 residues. Germline lookup yields CDR1 SNHLY and CDR2 FYNNEI. V dropped 6 bases and J dropped 4 bases, with 12 bases sitting between them. The CDR3 DNA is TGTGCCAGCAGGCCCCGGCCCGGCACTGAAGCTTTCTTT. Its translation is CASRPRPGTEAFF.

By its share, this clonotype is medium-sized. This beta chain slipped into a library made for alpha chains as a stray read, so its size is not meaningful. The V gene is TRBV2, the J gene TRBJ2-6; D gene ambiguous. The V end was cut by 5 bases, the J end by 1 base, with 6 bases between. The V gene's germline CDR1 is SNHLY and CDR2 FYNNEI. The CDR3 runs 14 residues. The CDR3 loop reads CASSLESGANVLTF. In nucleotides, the CDR3 is TGTGCCAGCAGTCTTGAATCTGGGGCCAACGTCCTGACTTTC.

This clonotype is medium-sized in the sample. The library was designed around alpha chains, so this beta chain is a stray read whose abundance carries little weight. This rearrangement joins TRBV20-1 to TRBJ2-7; TRBD1 is a possible D gene (6 bases). The CDR3 extends over 12 amino acids. Germline loops: CDR1 DFQATT, CDR2 SNEGSKA (reference sequence). V was cut by 6 bases and J by 7 bases, with 16 bases left in between. CDR3 coding DNA: TGCAGTGCACTTGGGACACTCGGTGAGCAGTACTTC. Translation: CSALGTLGEQYF.

As for this clonotype: This beta chain is a stray sequence in a library constructed for alpha chains; its clone size is not meaningful. The chain couples TRBV12-2 to TRBJ2-6. TRBV12-2 is a documented pseudogene. This CDR3 is 16 amino acids long. CDR3 coding DNA: TGTGCAAGTCGCTTAGTTCCCCCTCTGTGGGCCAACGTCCTGACTTTC. It specifies CASRLVPPLWANVLTF.

This clonotype was counted at least ten times. This beta chain slipped into a library made for alpha chains as a stray read, so its size is not meaningful. This sequence joins TRBV6-2 or TRBV6-3 and TRBJ1-1, with D perhaps matching TRBD1 (6 bases). Trimming stripped 4 bases from V and 3 bases from J, with 9 bases between. The CDR3 spans 13 residues. Germline values: CDR1 MNHEY, CDR2 SVGEGT. This CDR3 reads CASSLRGDTEAFF. CDR3 nucleotide sequence: TGTGCCAGCAGTTTGAGGGGGGACACTGAAGCTTTCTTT.

This clonotype is medium-sized in the sample. Little can be read into the size of this beta chain, an off-target read in a library designed for alpha chains. The chain carries TRBV6-1 and TRBJ2-3; D is unclear. The germline CDR1 and CDR2 sequences are MNHNS and SASEGT. With 3 bases removed from V and 6 bases from J, the gap between germline ends came to 13 bases. The CDR3 is made up of 14 amino acids. For the CDR3, the DNA is TGTGCCAGCAGTGAGTCCGACCCGGCGGATACGCAGTATTTT. Its translation: CASSESDPADTQYF.

This clonotype was observed many times. Its ends do not fully match the called genes, so a read error is possible. This beta chain represents an off-target read in a library built for alpha chains; its size is of limited meaning. The chain couples TRBV7-7 to TRBJ1-3; no reliable D call. Germline CDR1 reads SSHAT; CDR2 reads FNYEAQ (reference sequence). This CDR3 has 14 residues. CDR3 DNA sequence: TGTGCTAGCAGCTCCTCCTTAGGTCCCGGGACCATATATTTT. This encodes CASSSSLGPGTIYF. The full variable domain, rest sourced from reference TRBV7-7 and TRBJ1-3, is GAGVSQSPRYKVTKRGQDVTLRCDPISSHATLYWYQQALGQGPEFLTYFNYEAQPDKSGLPSDRFSAERPEGSISTLTIQRTEQRDSAMYRCASSSSLGPGTIYFGEGSWLTVV.

This clonotype was seen more than once but under ten times. The size of this beta chain means little, since it is a stray read in a library made for alpha chains. This chain joins TRBV20-1 and TRBJ1-5; a possible D gene is TRBD1 (5 bases). The CDR3 extends over 15 amino acids. Trimming removed 5 bases from V and 3 bases from J, with 17 bases in between. From germline, CDR1 is DFQATT and CDR2 SNEGSKA (reference sequence). Written as DNA, the CDR3 is TGCAGTGCTCGACAGTCTACGGGGGACAATCAGCCCCAGCATTTT. Translated, it gives CSARQSTGDNQPQHF.